The source of this T cell receptor (beta chain) is a study of beta chain features in type 1 diabetes. Regarding the study as a whole: Here, the possible influence of HLA type (on TCRB rearrangement) remained unresolved.

The junction had 4 bases not matched to a gene; V was cut back by 2 bases and J by 4 bases. Germline V CDR1 and CDR2: LGHNA, YNFKEQ. The CDR3 sequence is 14 residues long. Comment on this clone: Its cognate antigen is unknown.

Since all of the isolated RNA was reverse transcribed, expressed TCRB transcripts were what got sequenced. TCRdb's copy holds only in-frame clones and misses some; the assay was immunoSEQ multiplex PCR. This table holds about 300,000 clones, 8% found once. The source of this sequence is a woman between 18 and 30 years old in good health. Sample: central memory CD4+ T cells from blood. The chain is built from TRBV4-2 and TRBJ2-5; 7 nucleotides agree with TRBD1. The CDR3 reads CASSQNRGRETQYF. The CDR3, as DNA: TGTGCCAGCAGCCAAAACAGGGGTCGAGAGACCCAGTACTTC.